These T cell receptor beta chains were read from a single sample in a study of blood T cell repertoires in COVID-19. TCRdb keeps only in-frame clones here, not all; method: immunoSEQ multiplex PCR. The sample has 200,000 or so clones, approximately 85% seen once; the top ten hold 9.5% to 12%. Material: peripheral blood. The receptors shown here come from a human donor with active or convalescent COVID-19. The donor label of this sample is uncertain. Both conserved end residues are part of each CDR3. Each record gives: CDR3 DNA, CDR3 protein, clone size, J gene, D gene, V gene. A D gene is named only where the DNA matches it firmly. Some rows have no size entry. The others give once, few or many, or a class for an expanded clone.

cdr3_nt: TGCGCCAGCAGCCGTATTCTGGGGCTAGCGGGGTTGAACACCGGGGAGCTGTTTTTT
cdr3_aa: CASSRILGLAGLNTGELFF
clone_size: NA
j_call: TRBJ2-2
d_call: TRBD2
v_call: TRBV4-1

cdr3_nt: TGTGCCAGCATTCAACAGGGGTCCCCCCACACCTTC
cdr3_aa: CASIQQGSPHTF
clone_size: NA
j_call: TRBJ1-2
d_call: TRBD1
v_call: TRBV12-3/TRBV12-4

cdr3_nt: TGTGCCAGCAGAAGGGAGGGGCTCTCCTACGAGCAGTACTTC
cdr3_aa: CASRREGLSYEQYF
clone_size: NA
j_call: TRBJ2-7
d_call: TRBD2
v_call: TRBV6-5

cdr3_nt: TGTGCCACCAGTGACCCTCCTGGGGGGACGCAGTATTTT
cdr3_aa: CATSDPPGGTQYF
clone_size: NA
j_call: TRBJ2-3
d_call: NA
v_call: TRBV24-1

cdr3_nt: TGCAGCGTCGATCACATAATGGCGGGGGGGGATGAGCAGTTCTTC
cdr3_aa: CSVDHIMAGGDEQFF
clone_size: NA
j_call: TRBJ2-1
d_call: TRBD2
v_call: TRBV29-1

cdr3_nt: TGTGCCAGCTCACCCCTCGACAGGGCAACCTCAGATACGCAGTATTTT
cdr3_aa: CASSPLDRATSDTQYF
clone_size: NA
j_call: TRBJ2-3
d_call: TRBD1
v_call: TRBV18

cdr3_nt: TGTGCCAGCAGTTTCGTGGGGCAGGGTGAAAAACTGTTTTTT
cdr3_aa: CASSFVGQGEKLFF
clone_size: NA
j_call: TRBJ1-4
d_call: NA
v_call: TRBV28

cdr3_nt: TGCAGCGCTGAAGGGGACAGGGCCACAGATACGCAGTATTTT
cdr3_aa: CSAEGDRATDTQYF
clone_size: NA
j_call: TRBJ2-3
d_call: TRBD1
v_call: TRBV29-1

cdr3_nt: TGTGCCAGCAGGGCGACAGGGTACGAGCAGTACTTC
cdr3_aa: CASRATGYEQYF
clone_size: NA
j_call: TRBJ2-7
d_call: TRBD1
v_call: TRBV6-5

cdr3_nt: TGTGCCAGTAGTATAGTTCTGACAGGGTCTAACTATGGCTACACCTTC
cdr3_aa: CASSIVLTGSNYGYTF
clone_size: NA
j_call: TRBJ1-2
d_call: TRBD1
v_call: TRBV19

cdr3_nt: TGTGCCAGCACCCGTTCCGCCCGCAGGGGATGGGGAGAGACCCAGTACTTC
cdr3_aa: CASTRSARRGWGETQYF
clone_size: NA
j_call: TRBJ2-5
d_call: NA
v_call: TRBV28

cdr3_nt: TGTGCCACCATTTATAGGACAGGGACTAACTATGGCTACACCTTC
cdr3_aa: CATIYRTGTNYGYTF
clone_size: NA
j_call: TRBJ1-2
d_call: TRBD1
v_call: TRBV6-5

cdr3_nt: TGTGCCAGCAGCTTATATATCAGGGGCCCTACTACCTACAATGAGCAGTTCTTC
cdr3_aa: CASSLYIRGPTTYNEQFF
clone_size: NA
j_call: TRBJ2-1
d_call: NA
v_call: TRBV7-2

cdr3_nt: TGTGCCAGCAGCTTAGCACAGGGGAAAGAAAAACTGTTTTTT
cdr3_aa: CASSLAQGKEKLFF
clone_size: NA
j_call: TRBJ1-4
d_call: TRBD1
v_call: TRBV7-2

cdr3_nt: TGTGCCAGCAGTGAATACGGGAGGGGGGACGACGAGCAGTACTTC
cdr3_aa: CASSEYGRGDDEQYF
clone_size: few
j_call: TRBJ2-7
d_call: TRBD2
v_call: TRBV25-1

cdr3_nt: TGTGCCAGCAGCAAGCAGCGTTGGTGGGATACGCAGTATTTT
cdr3_aa: CASSKQRWWDTQYF
clone_size: NA
j_call: TRBJ2-3
d_call: NA
v_call: TRBV21-1

cdr3_nt: TGTGCCAGCAGTTTATTTGGGCGGGAGCTCGTCTTC
cdr3_aa: CASSLFGRELVF
clone_size: NA
j_call: TRBJ2-1
d_call: TRBD2
v_call: TRBV28

cdr3_nt: TGCGCCAGCAGCGACAGGGCGGGTGGAAACACCATATATTTT
cdr3_aa: CASSDRAGGNTIYF
clone_size: NA
j_call: TRBJ1-3
d_call: TRBD1
v_call: TRBV5-1

cdr3_nt: TGTGCCATCATGGGGGGGATACCCACAGATACGCAGTATTTT
cdr3_aa: CAIMGGIPTDTQYF
clone_size: NA
j_call: TRBJ2-3
d_call: TRBD2
v_call: TRBV10-3

cdr3_nt: TGTGCCACCAGTGAACCTACAGGGGACTGGGAGACCCAGTACTTC
cdr3_aa: CATSEPTGDWETQYF
clone_size: NA
j_call: TRBJ2-5
d_call: NA
v_call: TRBV24-1

cdr3_nt: TGTGCCACCAGTGATTGGAACAGGGGTAAAACCGGGGAGCTGTTTTTT
cdr3_aa: CATSDWNRGKTGELFF
clone_size: NA
j_call: TRBJ2-2
d_call: TRBD1
v_call: TRBV24-1

cdr3_nt: TGTGCCAGCAGTGAAGGGATAGGGAAGGGACTTGAAGCTTTCTTT
cdr3_aa: CASSEGIGKGLEAFF
clone_size: NA
j_call: TRBJ1-1
d_call: NA
v_call: TRBV6-1

cdr3_nt: TGTGCCAGCAGCCTAATGTGGGAGCTGTTTTTT
cdr3_aa: CASSLMWELFF
clone_size: NA
j_call: TRBJ2-2
d_call: NA
v_call: TRBV12-3/TRBV12-4

cdr3_nt: TGCGCCAGCAGCCAAGACGACAGGCTCCCTTCGAACACCGGGGAGCTGTTTTTT
cdr3_aa: CASSQDDRLPSNTGELFF
clone_size: many
j_call: TRBJ2-2
d_call: NA
v_call: TRBV4-1

cdr3_nt: TGTGCCAGCAGGGGAGCCGGGACAGGGGCCTACGAGCAGTACTTC
cdr3_aa: CASRGAGTGAYEQYF
clone_size: NA
j_call: TRBJ2-7
d_call: TRBD1
v_call: TRBV2

cdr3_nt: TGTGCCAGTAGTATCGGGGGGCGCACCAACTATGGCTACACCTTC
cdr3_aa: CASSIGGRTNYGYTF
clone_size: NA
j_call: TRBJ1-2
d_call: NA
v_call: TRBV19

cdr3_nt: TGTGCCAGCAGCTTAGCCATGGTCGGGGGAAACACCATATATTTT
cdr3_aa: CASSLAMVGGNTIYF
clone_size: few
j_call: TRBJ1-3
d_call: NA
v_call: TRBV7-9

cdr3_nt: TGTGCCAGCAGCCAGGTTGGAGGGGAGCAGTACTTC
cdr3_aa: CASSQVGGEQYF
clone_size: once
j_call: TRBJ2-5
d_call: NA
v_call: TRBV3-1/TRBV3-2

cdr3_nt: TGTGCCAGCAGCTTGAGGGGGCGGAATGAAAAACTGTTTTTT
cdr3_aa: CASSLRGRNEKLFF
clone_size: NA
j_call: TRBJ1-4
d_call: TRBD1
v_call: TRBV5-4

cdr3_nt: TGTGCCAGCTCACCTTGGACTAGCTCCTCCGGGGAGCTGTTTTTT
cdr3_aa: CASSPWTSSSGELFF
clone_size: NA
j_call: TRBJ2-2
d_call: TRBD2
v_call: TRBV18

cdr3_nt: TGTGCCAGCAGCTTAGTTCCTTCTAACTATGGCTACACCTTC
cdr3_aa: CASSLVPSNYGYTF
clone_size: NA
j_call: TRBJ1-2
d_call: NA
v_call: TRBV7-9

cdr3_nt: TGCGCCAGCAGCTTAGGGACTAGCGGGAGCGGAACAGATACGCAGTATTTT
cdr3_aa: CASSLGTSGSGTDTQYF
clone_size: NA
j_call: TRBJ2-3
d_call: TRBD2
v_call: TRBV5-1

cdr3_nt: TGTGCCAGCAGGCGACTGCCCGGTCCTGGAAACACCATATATTTT
cdr3_aa: CASRRLPGPGNTIYF
clone_size: NA
j_call: TRBJ1-3
d_call: NA
v_call: TRBV27

cdr3_nt: TGTGCCAGCAGCCGAGGCTGGGGGCGAGCGGGAGGGCCAGGGGCAAACGAGCAGTTCTTC
cdr3_aa: CASSRGWGRAGGPGANEQFF
clone_size: NA
j_call: TRBJ2-1
d_call: TRBD2
v_call: TRBV5-5

cdr3_nt: TGTGCCAGCAGTCCGTTACAGGGGAAGACCCAGTACTTC
cdr3_aa: CASSPLQGKTQYF
clone_size: NA
j_call: TRBJ2-5
d_call: TRBD1
v_call: TRBV12-3/TRBV12-4

cdr3_nt: TGCGCCAGCAGCTTGCGACTAGCGTCGTACAATGAGCAGTTCTTC
cdr3_aa: CASSLRLASYNEQFF
clone_size: NA
j_call: TRBJ2-1
d_call: TRBD2
v_call: TRBV5-1

cdr3_nt: TGTGCCAGCAGGCGGGGGGAGAGTACCTACGAGCAGTACTTC
cdr3_aa: CASRRGESTYEQYF
clone_size: NA
j_call: TRBJ2-7
d_call: TRBD2
v_call: TRBV6-5

cdr3_nt: TGTGCCAGCAGCCTCCGAGCGGGAATCACAGATACGCAGTATTTT
cdr3_aa: CASSLRAGITDTQYF
clone_size: NA
j_call: TRBJ2-3
d_call: TRBD2
v_call: TRBV3-1/TRBV3-2

cdr3_nt: TGCAGCGTGTGCCGGGGGGGCGGGGAGACCCAGTACTTC
cdr3_aa: CSVCRGGGETQYF
clone_size: NA
j_call: TRBJ2-5
d_call: TRBD2
v_call: TRBV29-1

cdr3_nt: TGTGCCAGCAGCCTTGGGTGGGGGCAGGACAATGAGCAGTTCTTC
cdr3_aa: CASSLGWGQDNEQFF
clone_size: NA
j_call: TRBJ2-1
d_call: NA
v_call: TRBV11-2

cdr3_nt: TGCGCCAGCAGCTTGGAAGATACTAGCACAGATACGCAGTATTTT
cdr3_aa: CASSLEDTSTDTQYF
clone_size: NA
j_call: TRBJ2-3
d_call: NA
v_call: TRBV5-1

cdr3_nt: TGTGCCAGCAGCTTGAGGGCGGGGGGGCCCTACAATGAGCAGTTCTTC
cdr3_aa: CASSLRAGGPYNEQFF
clone_size: NA
j_call: TRBJ2-1
d_call: TRBD2
v_call: TRBV5-5

cdr3_nt: TGTGCCAGCAGCCAAGATCCTATGGGCAGCTCCTATGGCTACACCTTC
cdr3_aa: CASSQDPMGSSYGYTF
clone_size: NA
j_call: TRBJ1-2
d_call: NA
v_call: TRBV14

cdr3_nt: TGCGCCAGCAGCCAAGGGACAGGGGGACCTAAAGAAAAACTGTTTTTT
cdr3_aa: CASSQGTGGPKEKLFF
clone_size: NA
j_call: TRBJ1-4
d_call: TRBD1
v_call: TRBV4-1

cdr3_nt: TGTGCCACCGGGGGGGGCCGCCATGAGCAGTTCTTC
cdr3_aa: CATGGGRHEQFF
clone_size: few
j_call: TRBJ2-1
d_call: TRBD2
v_call: TRBV28

cdr3_nt: TGTGCCAGCAGCGCTCAGGGGCCCGAGACCCAGTACTTC
cdr3_aa: CASSAQGPETQYF
clone_size: once
j_call: TRBJ2-5
d_call: NA
v_call: TRBV3-1/TRBV3-2

cdr3_nt: TGTGCCAGCAGCGTAGGGCGTCTAGCGGGAGCAAGGCAAGAGACCCAGTACTTC
cdr3_aa: CASSVGRLAGARQETQYF
clone_size: NA
j_call: TRBJ2-5
d_call: TRBD2
v_call: TRBV9

cdr3_nt: TGTGCCAGCACTCGGACAAATAACAATCAGCCCCAGCATTTT
cdr3_aa: CASTRTNNNQPQHF
clone_size: NA
j_call: TRBJ1-5
d_call: NA
v_call: TRBV7-8

cdr3_nt: TGTGCCAGCAGTCCTACAGGGGGCTACGAGCAGTACTTC
cdr3_aa: CASSPTGGYEQYF
clone_size: once
j_call: TRBJ2-7
d_call: TRBD1
v_call: TRBV12-3/TRBV12-4

cdr3_nt: TGCGCCAGCAGCTTGGCCGCACTAGCAGGCACAGATACGCAGTATTTT
cdr3_aa: CASSLAALAGTDTQYF
clone_size: few
j_call: TRBJ2-3
d_call: NA
v_call: TRBV5-1

cdr3_nt: TGTGCCAGCAGCTTGTCTAGCCCCTACAATGAGCAGTTCTTC
cdr3_aa: CASSLSSPYNEQFF
clone_size: NA
j_call: TRBJ2-1
d_call: NA
v_call: TRBV11-3

cdr3_nt: TGCGCCAGCAGCTTTGGGGACAGGGAGGGTGAAAAACTGTTTTTT
cdr3_aa: CASSFGDREGEKLFF
clone_size: NA
j_call: TRBJ1-4
d_call: TRBD1
v_call: TRBV5-1

cdr3_nt: TGTGCCAGCAGCTTAGCGGGCGGGGCTAGCACAGATACGCAGTATTTT
cdr3_aa: CASSLAGGASTDTQYF
clone_size: NA
j_call: TRBJ2-3
d_call: NA
v_call: TRBV7-9

cdr3_nt: TGTGCCAGCAGCCCCTACAGGTCGCTCTACAATGAGCAGTTCTTC
cdr3_aa: CASSPYRSLYNEQFF
clone_size: NA
j_call: TRBJ2-1
d_call: NA
v_call: TRBV3-1/TRBV3-2